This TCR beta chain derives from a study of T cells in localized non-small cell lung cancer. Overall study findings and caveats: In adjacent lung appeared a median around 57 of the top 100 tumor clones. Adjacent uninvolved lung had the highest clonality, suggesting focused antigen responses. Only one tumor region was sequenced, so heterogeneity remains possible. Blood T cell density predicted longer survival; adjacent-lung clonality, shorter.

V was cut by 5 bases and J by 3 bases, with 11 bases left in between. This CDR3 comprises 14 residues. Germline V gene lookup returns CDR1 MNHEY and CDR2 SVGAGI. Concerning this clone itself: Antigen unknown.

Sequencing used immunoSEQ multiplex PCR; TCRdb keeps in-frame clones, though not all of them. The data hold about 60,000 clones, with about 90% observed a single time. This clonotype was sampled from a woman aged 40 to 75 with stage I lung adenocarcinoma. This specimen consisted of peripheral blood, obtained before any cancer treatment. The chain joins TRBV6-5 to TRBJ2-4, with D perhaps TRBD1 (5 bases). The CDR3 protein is CASSQGLNKNIQYF. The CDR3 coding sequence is TGTGCCAGCAGTCAGGGTCTTAACAAAAACATTCAGTACTTC.